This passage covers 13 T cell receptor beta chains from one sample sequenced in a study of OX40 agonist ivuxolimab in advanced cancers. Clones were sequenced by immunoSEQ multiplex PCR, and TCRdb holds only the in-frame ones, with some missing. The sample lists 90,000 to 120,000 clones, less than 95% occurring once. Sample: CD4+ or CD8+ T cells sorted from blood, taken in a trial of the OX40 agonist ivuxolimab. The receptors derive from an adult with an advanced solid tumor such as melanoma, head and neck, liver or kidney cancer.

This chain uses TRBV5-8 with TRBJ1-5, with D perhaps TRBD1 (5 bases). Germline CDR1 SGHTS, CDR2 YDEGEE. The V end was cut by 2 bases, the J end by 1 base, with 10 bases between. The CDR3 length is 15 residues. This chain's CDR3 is CASSFNQGSNQPQHF. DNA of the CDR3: TGTGCCAGCAGCTTTAATCAGGGCAGCAATCAGCCCCAGCATTTT.

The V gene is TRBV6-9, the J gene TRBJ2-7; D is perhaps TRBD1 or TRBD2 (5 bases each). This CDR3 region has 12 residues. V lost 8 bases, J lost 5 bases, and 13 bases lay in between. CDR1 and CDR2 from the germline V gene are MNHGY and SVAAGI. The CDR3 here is CASGTARDEQYF. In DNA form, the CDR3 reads TGTGCCAGCGGGACGGCGAGGGACGAGCAGTACTTC.

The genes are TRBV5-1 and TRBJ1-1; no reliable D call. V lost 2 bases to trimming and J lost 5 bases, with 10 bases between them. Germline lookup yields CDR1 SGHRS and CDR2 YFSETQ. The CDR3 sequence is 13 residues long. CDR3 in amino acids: CASSFRYGTEAFF. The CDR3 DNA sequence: TGCGCCAGCAGCTTTAGGTACGGGACTGAAGCTTTCTTT.

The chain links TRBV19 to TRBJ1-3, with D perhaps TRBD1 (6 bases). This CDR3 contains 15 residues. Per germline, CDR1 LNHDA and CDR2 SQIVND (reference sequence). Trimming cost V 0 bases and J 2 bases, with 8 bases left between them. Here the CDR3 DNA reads TGTGCCAGTAGTATAGAGCAGGGGCCTGGAAACACCATATATTTT. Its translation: CASSIEQGPGNTIYF.

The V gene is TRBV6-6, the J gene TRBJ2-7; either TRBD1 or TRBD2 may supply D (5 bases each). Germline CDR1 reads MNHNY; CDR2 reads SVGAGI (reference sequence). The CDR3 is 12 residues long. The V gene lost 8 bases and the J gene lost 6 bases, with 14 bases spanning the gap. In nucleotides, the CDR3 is TGTGCCAGCGGCCCAACCGGGGCCGAGCAGTACTTC. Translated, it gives CASGPTGAEQYF.

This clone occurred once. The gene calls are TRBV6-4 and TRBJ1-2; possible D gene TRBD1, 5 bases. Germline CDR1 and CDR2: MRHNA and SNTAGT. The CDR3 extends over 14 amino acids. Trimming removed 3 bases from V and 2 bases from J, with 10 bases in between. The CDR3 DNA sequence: TGTGCCAGCAGTGAGAAGGGGTTGAACTATGGCTACACCTTC. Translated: CASSEKGLNYGYTF.

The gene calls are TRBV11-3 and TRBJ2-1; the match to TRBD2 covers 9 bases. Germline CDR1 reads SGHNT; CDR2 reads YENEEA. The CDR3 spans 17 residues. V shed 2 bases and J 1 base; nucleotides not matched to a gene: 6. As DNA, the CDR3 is TGTGCCAGCAGCTTACGAAGACTAGCGGAATCCTACAATGAGCAGTTCTTC. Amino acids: CASSLRRLAESYNEQFF.

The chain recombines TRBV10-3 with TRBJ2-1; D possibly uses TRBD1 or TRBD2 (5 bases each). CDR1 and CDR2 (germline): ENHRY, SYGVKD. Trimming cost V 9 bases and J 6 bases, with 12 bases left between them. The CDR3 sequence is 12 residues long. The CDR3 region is CAISPGRNEQFF. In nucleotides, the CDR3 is TGTGCCATTTCCCCGGGGCGCAATGAGCAGTTCTTC.

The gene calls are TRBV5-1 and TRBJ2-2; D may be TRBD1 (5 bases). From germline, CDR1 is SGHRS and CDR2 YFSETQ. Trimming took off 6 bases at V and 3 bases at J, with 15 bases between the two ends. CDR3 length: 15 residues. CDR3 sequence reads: CASTHDWGYTGELFF. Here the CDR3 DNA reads TGCGCCAGCACCCATGATTGGGGCTACACCGGGGAGCTGTTTTTT. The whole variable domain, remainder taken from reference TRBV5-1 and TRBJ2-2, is KAGVTQTPRYLIKTRGQQVTLSCSPISGHRSVSWYQQTPGQGLQFLFEYFSETQRNKGNFPGRFSGRQFSNSRSEMNVSTLELGDSALYLCASTHDWGYTGELFFGEGSRLTVL.

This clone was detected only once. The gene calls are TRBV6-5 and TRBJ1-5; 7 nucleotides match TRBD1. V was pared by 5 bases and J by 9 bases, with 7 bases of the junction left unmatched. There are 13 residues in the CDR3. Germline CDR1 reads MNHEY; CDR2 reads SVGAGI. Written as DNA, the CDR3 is TGTGCCAGCAGTGGGACAGAGACTTCGCCCCAGCATTTT. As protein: CASSGTETSPQHF.

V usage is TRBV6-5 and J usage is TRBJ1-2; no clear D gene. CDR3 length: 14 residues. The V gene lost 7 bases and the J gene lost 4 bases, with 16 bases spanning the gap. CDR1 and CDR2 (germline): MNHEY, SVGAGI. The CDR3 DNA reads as TGTGCCAGCAAGCGCCAGATCTCGCCCTATGGCTACACCTTC. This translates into CASKRQISPYGYTF.

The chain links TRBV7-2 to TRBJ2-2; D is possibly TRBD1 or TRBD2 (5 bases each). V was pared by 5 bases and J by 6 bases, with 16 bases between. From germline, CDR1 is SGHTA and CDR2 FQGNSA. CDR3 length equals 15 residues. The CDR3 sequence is CASSPRPGPSGELFF. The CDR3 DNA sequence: TGTGCCAGCAGCCCCCGTCCGGGACCTTCCGGGGAGCTGTTTTTT.

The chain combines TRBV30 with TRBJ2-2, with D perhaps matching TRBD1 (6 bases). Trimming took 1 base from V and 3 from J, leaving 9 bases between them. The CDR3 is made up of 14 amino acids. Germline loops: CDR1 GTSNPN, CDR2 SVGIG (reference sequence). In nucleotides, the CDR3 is TGTGCCTGGAGTGGGGGGCTAGACACCGGGGAGCTGTTTTTT. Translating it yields CAWSGGLDTGELFF.